A single sample gave rise to the 3 T cell receptor beta chains below, sequenced in a study of blood T cell repertoires in COVID-19. The assay was immunoSEQ multiplex PCR, and TCRdb's table has in-frame clones only and misses some. In the table there are under 400,000 clones, about 86% of which are singletons. The sample was PBMCs or T cells enriched from blood (not recorded which). All receptors derive from a middle-aged woman with acute COVID-19.

This clone was seen just once. This rearrangement joins TRBV7-9 to TRBJ2-3; maybe TRBD1 (6 bases). Germline V gene lookup returns CDR1 SEHNR and CDR2 FQNEAQ (reference sequence). This CDR3 spans 14 amino acids. V lost 5 bases and J 2 bases, leaving 11 bases between the germline ends. In nucleotides, the CDR3 is TGTGCCAGCAGCCTATGGACAGACACAGATACGCAGTATTTT. This encodes CASSLWTDTDTQYF.

The gene calls are TRBV5-1 and TRBJ2-2; 10 bases map to TRBD2. The V and J ends lost 0 bases and 7 bases, in that order; junction bases with no gene match: 15. The CDR3 consists of 19 residues. CDR1 and CDR2 from the germline V gene are SGHRS and YFSETQ. CDR3 in amino acids: CASSLDKRTSGAWGGELFF. DNA for the CDR3: TGCGCCAGCAGCTTGGATAAGAGGACTAGCGGCGCCTGGGGCGGGGAGCTGTTTTTT.

There are a few counts of this clone. The chain carries TRBV27 and TRBJ1-6, with D unresolved. V lost 9 bases and J lost 7, with 10 bases in between. This CDR3 comprises 12 residues. Germline CDR1 MNHEY, CDR2 SMNVEV (reference sequence). This CDR3 is CASRETNSPLHF. CDR3 bases: TGTGCCAGTCGTGAAACAAATTCACCCCTCCACTTT.